These 13 T cell receptor beta chains were all obtained from the same sample, sequenced in a study of post-analysis software for immune sequencing data. Overall study findings and caveats: TRBV5-6, TRBV5-1 and TRBV20-1 were among roughly 5 TRBV segments more frequent in patients than controls.

These receptors have no identified antigens. Tagging with unique molecular identifiers was a feature of the TCR beta cDNA libraries. MiXCR was run by TCRdb on the PCR reads, yielding one entry per CDR3 protein. This table holds about 570,000 distinct CDR3 sequences, around 31% found once. The sample comprised blood. The receptors were sampled from a girl aged 2-17 years with multiple sclerosis.

The chain employs TRBV6-2 or TRBV6-3 and TRBJ2-7; TRBD2 is a possible D gene (7 bases). Near its end, the DNA agrees better with TRBJ2-5, so the J call may be wrong. This CDR3 has 15 residues. CDR1 is MNHEY, CDR2 SVGEGT, per germline. The CDR3 coding sequence is TGTGCCAGCAGGACTGCCGGGGGGCTAGGAGGGACCCAGTACTTC. This sequence encodes CASRTAGGLGGTQYF.

The rearrangement links TRBV29-1 to TRBJ2-3, with D perhaps being TRBD1 or TRBD2 (6 bases each). V was trimmed by 0 bases and J by 5 bases, leaving 12 bases between them. The V gene's germline CDR1 is SQVTM and CDR2 ANQGSEA. CDR3 size: 14 residues. CDR3 loop: CSVEDPRGGDTQYF. The CDR3 DNA reads TGCAGCGTTGAAGATCCCAGGGGAGGAGATACGCAGTATTTT.

This clonotype appeared a few times. The V gene is TRBV7-6, the J gene TRBJ2-7; 8 bases agree with TRBD1. V lost 4 bases and J lost 2; bases outside the gene matches: 4. The CDR3 totals 14 residues. CDR1 SGHVS and CDR2 FNYEAQ come from the germline V gene. CDR3 sequence reads: CASSWTGQAYEQYF. The CDR3 DNA follows: TGTGCCAGCAGCTGGACAGGGCAAGCCTACGAGCAGTACTTC.

The chain employs TRBV3-1 and TRBJ2-7; D might be TRBD2 (6 bases). The CDR3 covers 14 residues. The ends were cut back, 4 bases at V and 2 bases at J, with 12 bases in the middle. Germline CDR1 is LGHDT and CDR2 is YNNKEL (reference sequence). DNA of the CDR3: TGTGCCAGCAGCCCCCTCGGGGGTACCTACGAGCAGTACTTC. Encoded protein: CASSPLGGTYEQYF.

This clonotype was seen only a few times. The rearrangement links TRBV20-1 to TRBJ1-5; D is undetermined. From germline, CDR1 is DFQATT and CDR2 SNEGSKA (reference sequence). V dropped 0 bases and J dropped 1 base, with 7 bases sitting between them. This CDR3 contains 14 residues. The CDR3: CSARDKRSNQPQHF. CDR3 nucleotides: TGCAGTGCTAGAGATAAAAGAAGCAATCAGCCCCAGCATTTT.

The chain links TRBV20-1 to TRBJ2-5; 7 nucleotides agree with TRBD1. The CDR3 loop spans 13 amino acids. Per germline, CDR1 DFQATT and CDR2 SNEGSKA (reference sequence). V lost 5 bases, J lost 4 bases, and 7 bases stayed unmatched. The CDR3 coding sequence is TGCAGTGCTGGAACAGGGGCAGTAGAGACCCAGTACTTC. This encodes CSAGTGAVETQYF.

This chain connects TRBV5-1 to TRBJ2-1; 8 bases are shared with TRBD1. CDR3 size: 17 residues. Germline CDR1 SGHRS, CDR2 YFSETQ. After removal of 4 bases from V and 6 bases from J, the junction contained 15 bases not matched to a gene. CDR3 sequence reads: CASSNGQGRGGSNEQFF. CDR3 bases: TGCGCCAGCAGCAACGGACAGGGACGAGGGGGATCCAATGAGCAGTTCTTC.

A note on this clonotype: A junction boundary mismatches the germline segment, possibly from a read error. This rearrangement joins TRBV6-4 to TRBJ2-7, with 10 bases identical to TRBD1. The CDR3 runs to 15 residues. In germline, CDR1 is MRHNA, CDR2 SNTAGT. The chain's CDR3 is CAISVGTGVSYEQYF. The CDR3 DNA follows: TGTGCCATCAGTGTGGGGACAGGGGTATCCTACGAGCAGTACTTC.

This clonotype was detected only a few times. The V and J genes are TRBV12-3 or TRBV12-4 and TRBJ2-1; 8 nucleotides line up with TRBD2. V trimming: 2 bases; J trimming: 9 bases; junction bases outside the gene matches: 9. This CDR3 comprises 15 residues. The CDR3 reads CASSLLSGGHSEQFF. CDR3 DNA sequence: TGTGCCAGCAGTTTATTGTCGGGGGGGCATAGTGAGCAGTTCTTC.

CDR3 bases: TGTGCCAGCAGAGATTCCCTACAGGGGGTTCTAGAGACCCAGTACTTC. It yields the protein CASRDSLQGVLETQYF. The chain couples TRBV25-1 to TRBJ2-5; 8 nucleotides align to TRBD1. V lost 6 bases to trimming and J lost 4 bases; unmatched junction nucleotides: 13. The CDR3 covers 16 residues. Germline values: CDR1 MGHDK, CDR2 SYGVNS.

This clonotype was found a few times. The genes are TRBV4-1 and TRBJ1-1; no definite D call. The ends were cut back, 0 bases at V and 1 base at J, with 9 bases in the middle. Germline CDR1 and CDR2: MGHRA and YSYEKL. The length of the CDR3 is 15 residues. The CDR3, as DNA: TGCGCCAGCAGCCAAGACTTCGGCCGGAACACTGAAGCTTTCTTT. Translation: CASSQDFGRNTEAFF.

The rearrangement uses TRBV7-9 and TRBJ2-7; D may be TRBD1 (6 bases). The germline V gene has CDR1 SEHNR and CDR2 FQNEAQ (reference sequence). V lost 5 bases and J lost 2, with 13 bases in between. This CDR3 is 14 amino acids long. The CDR3 DNA reads as TGTGCCAGCAGCACCCGACAGGTCCCCTACGAGCAGTACTTC. Protein sequence: CASSTRQVPYEQYF.

This clonotype turned up a few times. The V gene is TRBV2, the J gene TRBJ2-5; tentatively, D is TRBD2 (6 bases). This CDR3 is 13 amino acids long. V lost 10 bases and J 5 bases, leaving 17 bases between the germline ends. CDR1 SNHLY and CDR2 FYNNEI come from the germline V gene. CDR3 sequence (DNA): TGTGCCACCACTCCACGGGGGAGGGAGACCCAGTACTTC. Protein product: CATTPRGRETQYF.